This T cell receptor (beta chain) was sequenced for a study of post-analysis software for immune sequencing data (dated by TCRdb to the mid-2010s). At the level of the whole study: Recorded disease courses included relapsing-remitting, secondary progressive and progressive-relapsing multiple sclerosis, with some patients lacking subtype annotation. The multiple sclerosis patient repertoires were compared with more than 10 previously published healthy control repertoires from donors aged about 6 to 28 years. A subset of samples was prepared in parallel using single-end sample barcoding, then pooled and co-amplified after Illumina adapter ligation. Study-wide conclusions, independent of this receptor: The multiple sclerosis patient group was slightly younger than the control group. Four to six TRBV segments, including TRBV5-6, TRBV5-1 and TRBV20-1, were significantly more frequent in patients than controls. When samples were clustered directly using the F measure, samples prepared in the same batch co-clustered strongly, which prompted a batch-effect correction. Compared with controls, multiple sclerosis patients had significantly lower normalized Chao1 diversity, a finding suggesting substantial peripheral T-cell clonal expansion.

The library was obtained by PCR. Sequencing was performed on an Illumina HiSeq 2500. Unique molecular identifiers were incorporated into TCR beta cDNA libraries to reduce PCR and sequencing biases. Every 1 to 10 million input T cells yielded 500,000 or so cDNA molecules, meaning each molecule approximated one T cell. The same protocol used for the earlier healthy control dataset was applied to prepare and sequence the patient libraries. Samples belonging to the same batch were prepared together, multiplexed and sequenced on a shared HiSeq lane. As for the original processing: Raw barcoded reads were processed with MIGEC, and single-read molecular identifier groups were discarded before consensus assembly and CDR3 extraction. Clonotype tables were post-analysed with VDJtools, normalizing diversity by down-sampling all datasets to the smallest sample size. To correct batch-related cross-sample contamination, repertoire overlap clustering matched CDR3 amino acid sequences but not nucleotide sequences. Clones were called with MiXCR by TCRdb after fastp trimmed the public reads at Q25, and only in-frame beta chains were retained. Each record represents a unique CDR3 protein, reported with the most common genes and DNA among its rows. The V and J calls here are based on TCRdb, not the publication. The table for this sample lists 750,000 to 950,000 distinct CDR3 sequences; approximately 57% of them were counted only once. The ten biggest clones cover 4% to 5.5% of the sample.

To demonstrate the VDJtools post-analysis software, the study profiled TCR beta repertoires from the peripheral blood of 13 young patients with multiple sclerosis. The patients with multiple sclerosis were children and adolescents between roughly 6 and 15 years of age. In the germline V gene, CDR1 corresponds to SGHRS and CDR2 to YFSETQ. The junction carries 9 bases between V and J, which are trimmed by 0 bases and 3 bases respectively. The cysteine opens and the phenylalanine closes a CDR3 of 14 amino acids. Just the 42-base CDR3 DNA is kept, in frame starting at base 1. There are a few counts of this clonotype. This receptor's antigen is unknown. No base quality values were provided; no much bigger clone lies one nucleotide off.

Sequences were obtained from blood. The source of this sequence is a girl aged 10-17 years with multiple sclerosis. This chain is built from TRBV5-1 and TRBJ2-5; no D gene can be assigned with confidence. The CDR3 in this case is CASSLELGKETQYF. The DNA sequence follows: TGCGCCAGCAGCTTGGAGCTGGGGAAAGAGACCCAGTACTTC.